Detailed here is one T cell receptor (beta chain). Here immunoSEQ multiplex PCR was the method, and the copy in TCRdb shows in-frame clones only, minus some. The sample lists 45,000 to 50,000 clones, about 92% occurring once. The record originates from a study of T cell changes during pregnancy in multiple sclerosis. This TCR derives from a female donor with multiple sclerosis, enrolled in a pregnancy study. The input for sequencing was peripheral blood, taken in the third trimester of pregnancy.

The CDR3 DNA sequence: TGTGCCAGCAGCTCTGGACAGTACTATGGCTACACCTTC. This codes for CASSSGQYYGYTF. The gene calls are TRBV7-9 and TRBJ1-2, with D possibly being TRBD1 (6 bases). Germline-derived CDR1 and CDR2 are SEHNR and FQNEAQ (reference sequence). The CDR3 length is 13 residues. V was shortened by 4 bases and J by 3 bases, with 9 bases between the two germline ends.